This entry lists 28 T cell receptor beta chains sequenced from one sample in a study of blood T cells in healthy people across ages. Combining a sample-barcoded 5' primer with a J-beta primer mix, a second PCR ran for roughly 6 to 12 cycles. TCRdb analysed the 5' RACE reads with MiXCR anew, one entry per CDR3 protein. The top ten hold about two fifths of the sample, which has more than 650,000 distinct CDR3 sequences, about 55% seen once. Specimen: blood. The receptors were gathered from a man of 80 years or more in good health.

The table lists this clonotype with a few counts. J is TRBJ1-5 and V is TRBV7-8, with D perhaps matching TRBD1 (5 bases). The germline CDR1 and CDR2 sequences are SGHVS and FQNEAQ. Trimming took 5 bases from V and 1 from J, leaving 12 bases between them. This CDR3 is 15 amino acids long. CDR3 amino acids: CASSVTGLSNQPQHF. In DNA form, the CDR3 reads TGTGCCAGCAGCGTAACAGGTCTGAGCAATCAGCCCCAGCATTTT.

In its sample, this clonotype was seen a few times. The V call is TRBV27, the J call TRBJ2-7; the D gene is possibly TRBD2 (6 bases). CDR3 length equals 14 residues. Trimming removed 3 bases from V and 7 bases from J, with 16 bases in between. CDR1 and CDR2 (germline): MNHEY, SMNVEV (reference sequence). In nucleotides, the CDR3 is TGTGCCAGCAGTTTTGGCCTAGCGATAGGGGAGCAGTACTTC. Encoded protein: CASSFGLAIGEQYF.

This clonotype was seen ten or more times. The chain joins TRBV4-2 to TRBJ2-1; 9 bases align to TRBD2. Trimming at V came to 4 bases and at J to 5 bases, leaving 21 bases not matched to a gene. In germline, CDR1 is LGHNA, CDR2 YNFKEQ. The CDR3 length is 20 residues. The DNA of the CDR3 is TGTGCCAGCAGCCCCCGCGCGCTAGCGGGAATTGGGGGGGTGAACAATGAGCAGTTCTTC. Translation: CASSPRALAGIGGVNNEQFF.

This chain links TRBV5-1 with TRBJ2-4; 9 bases agree with TRBD2. Germline CDR1 reads SGHRS; CDR2 reads YFSETQ. The CDR3 spans 15 residues. After removal of 0 bases from V and 7 bases from J, the junction contained 5 bases not matched to a gene. The CDR3 reads CASSLGGAGGNIQYF. The CDR3 DNA reads as TGCGCCAGCAGCTTGGGTGGCGCGGGAGGGAACATTCAGTACTTC. The variable domain in full, with the rest retrieved from reference TRBV5-1 and TRBJ2-4, is KAGVTQTPRYLIKTRGQQVTLSCSPISGHRSVSWYQQTPGQGLQFLFEYFSETQRNKGNFPGRFSGRQFSNSRSEMNVSTLELGDSALYLCASSLGGAGGNIQYFGAGTRLSVL.

The chain links TRBV3-1 to TRBJ1-2, with D perhaps matching TRBD1 (5 bases). This CDR3 contains 16 residues. From germline, CDR1 is LGHDT and CDR2 YNNKEL (reference sequence). Trimming removed 4 bases at V and 8 bases at J, with 23 bases between. The CDR3 reads CASSPNPLWGVGGYTF. CDR3 DNA: TGTGCCAGCAGCCCCAACCCGTTATGGGGCGTAGGCGGCTACACCTTC.

This clonotype was found a few times. The CDR3 spells CASSSRPTYEQYF. In DNA form, the CDR3 reads TGTGCCAGCAGCTCCAGGCCCACCTACGAGCAGTACTTC. The V gene is TRBV7-9, the J gene TRBJ2-5, with D uncertain. The DNA end favors TRBJ2-7, so the J call may be wrong. The CDR3 spans 13 residues. Germline CDR1 and CDR2: SEHNR and FQNEAQ (reference sequence).

In the case of this clonotype: A much bigger clone sits one base away, suggesting this may be a read error. The chain has TRBV4-2 and TRBJ2-5; D possibly uses TRBD1 or TRBD2 (7 bases each). The CDR3 is made up of 16 amino acids. Germline CDR1 reads LGHNA; CDR2 reads YNFKEQ. This CDR3 is CAGSQEGAGAQETQYF. The CDR3 region has the DNA TGTGCCGGCAGCCAAGAGGGGGCGGGGGCCCAAGAGACCCAGTACTTC.

For the CDR3, the DNA is TGTGCCAGCAGTGGGCGACTAGCGGGAGAGACAGATACGCAGTATTTT. It is translated as CASSGRLAGETDTQYF. V is TRBV6-2 or TRBV6-3 and J is TRBJ2-3; 12 bases fit TRBD2. The germline V gene encodes CDR1 MNHEY and CDR2 SVGEGT. The CDR3 totals 16 residues. With V trimmed by 5 bases and J by 3 bases, 6 bases remained unmatched.

The CDR3 region is CASSLAGSMNTEAFF. The CDR3 region has the DNA TGCGCCAGCAGCTTGGCCGGCAGCATGAACACTGAAGCTTTCTTT. The chain joins TRBV5-1 to TRBJ1-1; unclear D gene. Trimming left V 0 bases short and J 0 bases short, with 9 bases between. The germline gives CDR1 SGHRS, CDR2 YFSETQ. This CDR3 contains 15 residues.

This clonotype was counted between two and nine times. This chain connects TRBV7-8 to TRBJ2-7, with 10 bases identical to TRBD1. The CDR3 is made up of 17 amino acids. Germline V gene sequence: CDR1 SGHVS, CDR2 FQNEAQ. The junction had 11 bases not matched to a gene; V was cut back by 5 bases and J by 1 base. This chain's CDR3 is CASSLIGTGVLSYEQYF. CDR3 in DNA: TGTGCCAGCAGCCTCATCGGGACAGGGGTCCTTTCCTACGAGCAGTACTTC.

In this sample, this clonotype turned up a few times. V gene TRBV27 combines with J gene TRBJ1-1; D gene ambiguous. From germline, CDR1 is MNHEY and CDR2 SMNVEV (reference sequence). CDR3 size: 15 residues. V was cut by 1 base and J by 0 bases, with 9 bases left in between. The CDR3 loop reads CASSLYLGMNTEAFF. The CDR3 coding sequence is TGTGCCAGCAGTTTATATCTGGGGATGAACACTGAAGCTTTCTTT.

This clonotype was picked up a small number of times. V gene TRBV3-1 combines with J gene TRBJ2-6; 8 bases fit TRBD1. The CDR3 has 17 residues. V shed 4 bases and J 0 bases; nucleotides not matched to a gene: 5. Germline CDR1 and CDR2: LGHDT and YNNKEL (reference sequence). CDR3 coding DNA: TGTGCCAGCAGCCTGAGGACAGGGCCCTCTGGGGCCAACGTCCTGACTTTC. Amino acid sequence: CASSLRTGPSGANVLTF.

This chain connects TRBV20-1 to TRBJ1-2; D may be TRBD1 (5 bases). Germline lookup yields CDR1 DFQATT and CDR2 SNEGSKA (reference sequence). The CDR3 consists of 13 residues. Trimming took 0 bases from V and 8 from J, leaving 13 bases between them. CDR3 DNA sequence: TGCAGTGCTAGAGAAGGGGCCCCTAGCGGCTACACCTTC. Translated, it gives CSAREGAPSGYTF.

The gene calls are TRBV2 and TRBJ1-6; D is undetermined. The CDR3 extends over 13 amino acids. Per germline, CDR1 SNHLY and CDR2 FYNNEI. The ends were cut back, 7 bases at V and 5 bases at J, with 9 bases in the middle. The CDR3 DNA follows: TGTGCCAGCAAAGCGGACCATAATTCACCCCTCCACTTT. Translating gives CASKADHNSPLHF.

This clonotype was counted only a few times. The V call is TRBV6-1, the J call TRBJ2-5; weak D call: TRBD1 (6 bases). V dropped 5 bases and J dropped 1 base, with 20 bases sitting between them. The CDR3 spans 17 residues. Looked up from germline, CDR1 is MNHNS and CDR2 is SASEGT. The CDR3 loop reads CASSPPLLGQTQETQYF. The CDR3 coding sequence is TGTGCCAGCAGTCCCCCACTTCTAGGACAGACCCAAGAGACCCAGTACTTC.

This rearrangement joins TRBV12-3 or TRBV12-4 to TRBJ1-2, with 12 bases matching TRBD1. After removal of 7 bases from V and 3 bases from J, the junction contained 12 bases not matched to a gene. The CDR3 totals 17 residues. The CDR3 spells CASNGPGQGARYYGYTF. The DNA for the CDR3 is TGTGCCAGCAACGGGCCGGGACAGGGGGCGCGGTACTATGGCTACACCTTC.

This clonotype has a handful of counts. The chain couples TRBV3-1 to TRBJ2-7, with D possibly being TRBD2 (5 bases). Gene TRBJ2-5 matches the end of the DNA better, so the J call may be wrong. The germline CDR1 and CDR2 sequences are LGHDT and YNNKEL (reference sequence). This CDR3 is 15 amino acids long. The CDR3 nucleotides read TGTGCCAGCAATACTCCAGGTTCGGGGATGGGGACCCAGTACTTC. This translates into CASNTPGSGMGTQYF.

The chain uses TRBV6-5 and TRBJ2-3; D call uncertain. The CDR3 consists of 14 residues. Trimming cost V 6 bases and J 14 bases, with 24 bases left between them. The germline V gene encodes CDR1 MNHEY and CDR2 SVGAGI. CDR3: CASSNGPGPRHAYF. In nucleotides, the CDR3 is TGTGCCAGCAGCAACGGGCCCGGGCCCAGGCACGCGTATTTT.

This clonotype showed up just a few times. V and J are TRBV12-3 or TRBV12-4 and TRBJ2-4; 10 bases are shared with TRBD2. The J call may be wrong; the DNA end is better matched by TRBJ2-7. The CDR3 has 14 amino acids. The DNA of the CDR3 is TGTGCCAGCAGAATAGCGGGAGGAAGCCACGAGCAGTACTTC. Its translation is CASRIAGGSHEQYF.

The rearrangement joins TRBV20-1 to TRBJ2-1; D is possibly TRBD1 or TRBD2 (5 bases each). CDR3 length: 10 residues. Germline V gives CDR1 DFQATT, CDR2 SNEGSKA (reference sequence). Between the trimmed V and J ends, which lost 3 bases and 15 bases, there was a span of 12 bases. DNA for the CDR3: TGCAGTGCTAGTAGGGACGTGGGGTTCTTC. Translated: CSASRDVGFF.

The DNA for the CDR3 is TGTGCCAGCAGTTACGCCGCGGCAGGGGCCTATGGCTACACCTTC. Residues: CASSYAAAGAYGYTF. The chain couples TRBV12-3 or TRBV12-4 to TRBJ1-2, with D possibly TRBD1 on 6 matching bases. The CDR3 spans 15 residues. Trimming pared 4 bases from V and 4 bases from J, leaving 16 bases between.

The rearrangement uses TRBV20-1 and TRBJ2-7; 9 bases map to TRBD2. The CDR3 extends over 14 amino acids. Germline CDR1 DFQATT, CDR2 SNEGSKA (reference sequence). V was pared by 5 bases and J by 3 bases, with 8 bases of the junction left unmatched. The CDR3, as DNA: TGCAGTGCTTCTTATAGCGGGAGAGTCTACGAGCAGTACTTC. This gives the protein CSASYSGRVYEQYF.

This chain connects TRBV9 to TRBJ2-3, with 7 bases fitting TRBD2. V shed 0 bases and J 14 bases; nucleotides not matched to a gene: 15. Per germline, CDR1 SGDLS and CDR2 YYNGEE. The CDR3 has 15 residues. The CDR3 reads CASSVDGGRHRYAYF. CDR3 sequence (DNA): TGTGCCAGCAGCGTAGATGGCGGGAGACACAGATACGCGTATTTT.

This clonotype was seen more than once but under ten times. The V and J genes are TRBV7-2 and TRBJ2-5, with D uncertain. V dropped 0 bases and J dropped 5 bases, with 16 bases sitting between them. Germline CDR1 and CDR2: SGHTA and FQGNSA. The CDR3 has 16 residues. The CDR3 DNA reads TGTGCCAGCAGCTTAGCCCACCGGGCAGCTACGGAGACCCAGTACTTC. Protein product: CASSLAHRAATETQYF. Using reference TRBV7-2 and TRBJ2-5 for the parts outside the CDR3, the full variable domain is GAGVSQSPSNKVTEKGKDVELRCDPISGHTALYWYRQSLGQGLEFLIYFQGNSAPDKSGLPSDRFSAERTGGSVSTLTIQRTQQEDSAVYLCASSLAHRAATETQYFGPGTRLLVL.

The chain employs TRBV30 and TRBJ2-5; 7 bases fit TRBD1. Germline V gives CDR1 GTSNPN, CDR2 SVGIG (reference sequence). V trimming: 0 bases; J trimming: 2 bases; junction bases outside the gene matches: 3. The CDR3 is 14 amino acids. The CDR3 sequence: CAWSVGQVQETQYF. The CDR3 nucleotides are TGTGCCTGGAGTGTAGGACAGGTTCAAGAGACCCAGTACTTC.

About this clonotype: At one of its ends the junction is not consistent with the germline gene, which may arise from a read error. The gene calls are TRBV18 and TRBJ2-5, with D possibly matching TRBD1 (5 bases). This CDR3 contains 12 residues. CDR1 is KGHSH and CDR2 is LQKENI in the germline V gene. The CDR3, as DNA: TGTGCCAGCGCACCAGGGTTGGAGACCCAGTACTTC. Translating it yields CASAPGLETQYF.

This chain links TRBV20-1 with TRBJ2-7; 9 positions match TRBD1. This CDR3 has 14 residues. CDR1 is DFQATT, CDR2 SNEGSKA, per germline (reference sequence). V dropped 1 base and J dropped 2; count of bases not matched to a gene: 3. CDR3 sequence (DNA): TGCAGTGCTAGAGCCGGGACAGGGCCCTACGAGCAGTACTTC. Protein: CSARAGTGPYEQYF.

V and J are TRBV6-2 or TRBV6-3 and TRBJ2-4; 10 bases are shared with TRBD2. V lost 2 bases to trimming and J lost 1 base; unmatched junction nucleotides: 11. The length of the CDR3 is 19 residues. Germline-derived CDR1 and CDR2 are MNHEY and SVGEGT. The CDR3 nucleotides read TGTGCCAGCAGTTACACTCCGTCTAGCGGGAGTTCGGCCAAAAACATTCAGTACTTC. Protein product: CASSYTPSSGSSAKNIQYF.